Shown below are 3 T cell receptor beta chains from a single sample sequenced in a study of OX40 agonist ivuxolimab in advanced cancers. Some clones are missing from TCRdb's copy, which holds only in-frame ones; the method was immunoSEQ multiplex PCR. In the table there are approximately 51,000 clones, around 77% of which are singletons. The specimen comprised CD4+ or CD8+ T cells sorted from blood, sampled in a trial of the OX40 agonist ivuxolimab. The receptors were sampled from an adult with an advanced solid tumor such as melanoma, head and neck, liver or kidney cancer.

The rearrangement joins TRBV5-5 to TRBJ1-5, with TRBD1 as a possible D gene (6 bases). The CDR3 is 16 amino acids. V lost 4 bases and J 8 bases, leaving 22 bases between the germline ends. Germline loops: CDR1 SGHKS, CDR2 YYEKEE (reference sequence). DNA for the CDR3: TGTGCCAGCAGCGATACCGGGACACCGGGGGGTGAGCCCCAGCATTTT. Translating it yields CASSDTGTPGGEPQHF.

J is TRBJ1-1 and V is TRBV5-1; D possibly corresponds to TRBD1 (5 bases). The CDR3 has 18 residues. Per the germline V gene, CDR1 is SGHRS and CDR2 is YFSETQ. The V gene lost 2 bases and the J gene lost 2 bases, with 22 bases spanning the gap. The CDR3 loop reads CASSFGWRTSGLNTEAFF. CDR3 sequence (DNA): TGCGCCAGCAGCTTTGGTTGGCGCACATCGGGACTTAACACTGAAGCTTTCTTT. Using reference TRBV5-1 and TRBJ1-1 for the parts outside the CDR3, the full variable domain is KAGVTQTPRYLIKTRGQQVTLSCSPISGHRSVSWYQQTPGQGLQFLFEYFSETQRNKGNFPGRFSGRQFSNSRSEMNVSTLELGDSALYLCASSFGWRTSGLNTEAFFGQGTRLTVV.

This clone was counted a few times. The V gene is TRBV27, the J gene TRBJ2-3, with D uncertain. With 3 bases removed from V and 3 bases from J, the gap between germline ends came to 16 bases. Germline V gives CDR1 MNHEY, CDR2 SMNVEV (reference sequence). The CDR3 covers 16 residues. The CDR3 DNA follows: TGTGCCAGCAGTTTCCACGGCCCCCAACGGACAGATACGCAGTATTTT. Translating gives CASSFHGPQRTDTQYF.